Each of the 3 T cell receptor beta chains below was sequenced from the same sample in a study of cytomegalovirus exposure and HLA in healthy donors. Vbeta (60) and Jbeta (13) primers were used in the PCR. Measured with immunoSEQ multiplex PCR; TCRdb has only the in-frame clones, and not every one. The sample lists roughly 180,000 clones, 84% seen once, with 4.5% to 5.5% in the top ten. Sequencing was carried out using PBMCs. These receptors all come from a man between 18 and 29 years old in good health and CMV-seronegative.

V gene TRBV29-1 combines with J gene TRBJ1-5, with D uncertain. Trimming removed 4 bases at V and 2 bases at J, with 6 bases between. CDR1 is SQVTM and CDR2 is ANQGSEA in the germline V gene. The CDR3 runs 12 residues. CDR3: CSVGEGNQPQHF. The CDR3 DNA reads TGCAGCGTTGGGGAGGGCAATCAGCCCCAGCATTTT.

The gene calls are TRBV4-1 and TRBJ2-2, with D perhaps TRBD2 (5 bases). Germline assignment: CDR1 MGHRA and CDR2 YSYEKL. This CDR3 spans 15 amino acids. Deletions cut 5 bases from V and 2 bases from J, with 12 bases between. This chain's CDR3 is CASSLPGTNTGELFF. Written as DNA, the CDR3 is TGCGCCAGCAGCTTACCGGGAACTAACACCGGGGAGCTGTTTTTT.

The rearrangement joins TRBV27 to TRBJ2-1; 8 nucleotides align to TRBD2. Germline-derived CDR1 and CDR2 are MNHEY and SMNVEV (reference sequence). The trim removed 5 bases at V and 7 bases at J, leaving 7 bases unmatched. The CDR3 loop spans 14 amino acids. The CDR3 DNA follows: TGTGCCAGCAGTCTCAGCGGGAGTATGAATGAGCAGTTCTTC. As protein: CASSLSGSMNEQFF.